The 21 T cell receptor beta chains below come from one sample, sequenced in a study of blood T cell repertoires in COVID-19. Clones were sequenced by immunoSEQ multiplex PCR, and TCRdb holds only the in-frame ones, with some missing. The sample consists of 310,000 or so clones, about 84% of them appearing once. Sequenced input: peripheral blood. All receptors derive from a woman in her forties or fifties with acute or convalescent COVID-19.

This clone appeared once. The chain uses TRBV5-1 and TRBJ2-5, with no clear D. The CDR3 runs to 13 residues. The germline V gene encodes CDR1 SGHRS and CDR2 YFSETQ. Trimming took off 3 bases at V and 4 bases at J, with 10 bases between the two ends. CDR3 nucleotide sequence: TGCGCCAGCAGCTCGCAGGCCCCAGAGACCCAGTACTTC. It codes for CASSSQAPETQYF.

V is TRBV5-1 and J is TRBJ1-2, with TRBD1 as a possible D gene (6 bases). V was cut by 5 bases and J by 4 bases, with 18 bases left in between. Germline values: CDR1 SGHRS, CDR2 YFSETQ. CDR3 size: 15 residues. This CDR3 reads CASSDRSSVSYGYTF. Here the CDR3 DNA reads TGCGCCAGCAGTGACAGGAGCTCAGTCAGCTATGGCTACACCTTC.

The gene calls are TRBV6-1 and TRBJ1-2; weak D call: TRBD1 (6 bases). Between the trimmed V and J ends, which lost 2 bases and 8 bases, there was a span of 12 bases. The CDR3 has 13 residues. Germline loops: CDR1 MNHNS, CDR2 SASEGT. The CDR3 nucleotides read TGTGCCAGCAGTGAAATCCCCAGGGGCGGCTACACCTTC. Its translation: CASSEIPRGGYTF.

In its sample, this clone was seen a few times. The CDR3 region is CASSPQRGRNTGELFF. For the CDR3, the DNA is TGTGCCAGCAGCCCGCAACGAGGCAGGAACACCGGGGAGCTGTTTTTT. The chain recombines TRBV7-2 with TRBJ2-2; D gene unclear. Looked up from germline, CDR1 is SGHTA and CDR2 is FQGNSA. The germline V and J ends were trimmed by 5 bases and 1 base, with 14 bases remaining between them. The CDR3 spans 16 residues.

The genes are TRBV28 and TRBJ2-1; 9 bases agree with TRBD2. In germline, CDR1 is MDHEN, CDR2 SYDVKM. V lost 5 bases to trimming and J lost 3 bases; unmatched junction nucleotides: 8. The CDR3 runs to 16 residues. The CDR3 DNA follows: TGTGCCAGCAGTCCTTCGACTAGCGGTGTCTACAATGAGCAGTTCTTC. Translating gives CASSPSTSGVYNEQFF.

The V gene is TRBV3-1 (or the pseudogene TRBV3-2), the J gene TRBJ2-7; the match to TRBD2 covers 12 bases. The CDR3 totals 17 residues. V was clipped by 6 bases and J by 1 base; unmatched bases: 10. Looked up from germline, CDR1 is LGHDT and CDR2 is YNNKEL (reference sequence). The DNA of the CDR3 is TGTGCCAGCAGTCCGGGACTAGCGGGCCTTGGGTCCTACGAGCAGTACTTC. It codes for CASSPGLAGLGSYEQYF.

J is TRBJ2-1 and V is TRBV24-1; the D gene is possibly TRBD2 (5 bases). V was pared by 4 bases and J by 2 bases, with 17 bases between. The CDR3 spans 17 residues. Germline V gene lookup returns CDR1 KGHDR and CDR2 SFDVKD. The CDR3 nucleotides are TGTGCCACCAGTGACCCTGTAGGCGGGCAAGCCTACAATGAGCAGTTCTTC. As protein: CATSDPVGGQAYNEQFF.

CDR3: CASSLDRVSTGELFF. CDR3 sequence (DNA): TGTGCCAGCAGCTTGGACAGGGTTAGCACCGGGGAGCTGTTTTTT. V gene TRBV5-4 combines with J gene TRBJ2-2; perhaps TRBD1 as D (6 bases). Germline V gives CDR1 SGHNT, CDR2 YYREEE (reference sequence). V lost 0 bases and J 4 bases, leaving 10 bases between the germline ends. CDR3 length: 15 residues.

This chain uses TRBV4-1 with TRBJ2-7, with 9 nucleotides matching TRBD2. J lost 2 bases, V lost 0 bases, and 5 bases had no gene match. There are 16 residues in the CDR3. CDR1 and CDR2 (germline): MGHRA, YSYEKL. The CDR3 sequence: CASSQDIAGATYEQYF. CDR3 DNA: TGCGCCAGCAGCCAAGACATAGCGGGAGCCACCTACGAGCAGTACTTC.

V is TRBV21-1 and J is TRBJ1-2. TRBV21-1 is annotated as a pseudogene. The CDR3 has 18 residues. This CDR3 reads CASSKGRGPCKINYGYTF. CDR3 sequence (DNA): TGTGCCAGCAGCAAAGGGAGGGGCCCCTGCAAGATTAACTATGGCTACACCTTC.

This clone is a singleton in its sample. This chain links TRBV7-9 with TRBJ2-2; no clear D gene. Germline CDR1 SEHNR, CDR2 FQNEAQ (reference sequence). The V end was cut by 3 bases, the J end by 6 bases, with 8 bases between. This CDR3 region has 13 residues. The CDR3 DNA is TGTGCCAGCAGCTTTCCACCAGCCGGGGAGCTGTTTTTT. Translating gives CASSFPPAGELFF. The variable domain in full, with the rest retrieved from reference TRBV7-9 and TRBJ2-2, is DTGVSQNPRHKITKRGQNVTFRCDPISEHNRLYWYRQTLGQGPEFLTYFQNEAQLEKSRLLSDRFSAERPKGSFSTLEIQRTEQGDSAMYLCASSFPPAGELFFGEGSRLTVL.

This chain uses TRBV19 with TRBJ2-2; 8 bases align to TRBD1. The germline CDR1 and CDR2 sequences are LNHDA and SQIVND (reference sequence). Trimming at V came to 2 bases and at J to 5 bases, leaving 4 bases not matched to a gene. The CDR3 runs to 15 residues. Written as DNA, the CDR3 is TGTGCCAGTAGTATACTGGACAGGGCTACCGGGGAGCTGTTTTTT. Translated, it gives CASSILDRATGELFF.

The chain carries TRBV7-9 and TRBJ1-5; 10 positions match TRBD1. CDR3 length: 15 amino acids. The V gene's germline CDR1 is SEHNR and CDR2 FQNEAQ (reference sequence). V dropped 1 base and J dropped 7; count of bases not matched to a gene: 4. The CDR3 sequence: CASSLGGQGRQPQHF. DNA of the CDR3: TGTGCCAGCAGCTTAGGGGGACAGGGGAGGCAGCCCCAGCATTTT.

Here the CDR3 DNA reads TGTGCCAGCAGCCTGGGGCAGCCCCCTGTTCCGATTATGAACACTGAAGCTTTCTTT. This codes for CASSLGQPPVPIMNTEAFF. The chain is built from TRBV7-9 and TRBJ1-1; possible D gene TRBD1, 5 bases. This CDR3 has 19 residues. The germline V gene has CDR1 SEHNR and CDR2 FQNEAQ (reference sequence). V was pared by 5 bases and J by 0 bases, with 25 bases between.

In this sample, this clone turned up once. V and J are TRBV3-1 (or the pseudogene TRBV3-2) and TRBJ1-4; 10 bases are shared with TRBD1. Losses at the gene ends were 8 bases for V and 8 bases for J; bases not matched to a gene: 5. The CDR3 is made up of 13 amino acids. Germline V gene sequence: CDR1 LGHDT, CDR2 YNNKEL (reference sequence). The CDR3 sequence: CASLGTGEEKLFF. The CDR3 DNA reads as TGTGCCAGCCTCGGGACAGGGGAAGAAAAACTGTTTTTT.

The chain couples TRBV9 to TRBJ2-7, with 9 bases lining up with TRBD2. The CDR3 has 15 amino acids. Germline loops: CDR1 SGDLS, CDR2 YYNGEE. V lost 4 bases, J lost 2 bases, and 7 bases stayed unmatched. CDR3 sequence reads: CASSPRLAETYEQYF. The CDR3 DNA sequence: TGTGCCAGCAGCCCTCGACTAGCGGAGACCTACGAGCAGTACTTC.

V usage is TRBV18 and J usage is TRBJ1-1; D is possibly TRBD1 (6 bases). Between the trimmed V and J ends, which lost 4 bases and 2 bases, there was a span of 11 bases. Germline V gives CDR1 KGHSH, CDR2 LQKENI. The CDR3 extends over 14 amino acids. The CDR3 loop is CASSRTAANTEAFF. CDR3 coding DNA: TGTGCCAGCTCACGGACAGCAGCCAACACTGAAGCTTTCTTT.

The chain links TRBV27 to TRBJ1-1; D not resolved. The CDR3 contains 13 residues. Germline V gene lookup returns CDR1 MNHEY and CDR2 SMNVEV (reference sequence). Trimming pared 6 bases from V and 0 bases from J, leaving 8 bases between. CDR3 DNA: TGTGCCAGCAGCGGCACTATGAACACTGAAGCTTTCTTT. Its protein product is CASSGTMNTEAFF.

This chain uses TRBV11-3 with TRBJ2-5; 13 bases map to TRBD2. Germline trimming cut 5 bases from V and 5 bases from J; bases unmatched to any gene: 5. Germline V CDR1 and CDR2: SGHNT, YENEEA. The CDR3 sequence is 15 residues long. The CDR3 DNA follows: TGTGCCAGCAGCCAAGGACTAGCGGGAGCGGAGACCCAGTACTTC. This gives the protein CASSQGLAGAETQYF. The variable domain in full, with the rest retrieved from reference TRBV11-3 and TRBJ2-5, is EAGVVQSPRYKIIEKKQPVAFWCNPISGHNTLYWYLQNLGQGPELLIRYENEEAVDDSQLPKDRFSAERLKGVDSTLKIQPAELGDSAVYLCASSQGLAGAETQYFGPGTRLLVL.

The count of this clone is one. The chain uses TRBV28 and TRBJ1-3, with D unclear. V dropped 6 bases and J dropped 9 bases, with 12 bases sitting between them. CDR3 length: 12 amino acids. CDR1 is MDHEN, CDR2 SYDVKM, per germline. This chain's CDR3 is CASSPSEGTIYF. The DNA of the CDR3 is TGTGCCAGCAGCCCCTCCGAGGGCACCATATATTTT.

The rearrangement joins TRBV2 to TRBJ1-4; D is possibly TRBD1 (5 bases). Per the germline V gene, CDR1 is SNHLY and CDR2 is FYNNEI. V lost 7 bases and J lost 8, with 11 bases in between. CDR3 size: 12 residues. CDR3 residues: CASKSQGEKLFF. In nucleotides, the CDR3 is TGTGCCAGCAAGAGCCAGGGCGAAAAACTGTTTTTT.